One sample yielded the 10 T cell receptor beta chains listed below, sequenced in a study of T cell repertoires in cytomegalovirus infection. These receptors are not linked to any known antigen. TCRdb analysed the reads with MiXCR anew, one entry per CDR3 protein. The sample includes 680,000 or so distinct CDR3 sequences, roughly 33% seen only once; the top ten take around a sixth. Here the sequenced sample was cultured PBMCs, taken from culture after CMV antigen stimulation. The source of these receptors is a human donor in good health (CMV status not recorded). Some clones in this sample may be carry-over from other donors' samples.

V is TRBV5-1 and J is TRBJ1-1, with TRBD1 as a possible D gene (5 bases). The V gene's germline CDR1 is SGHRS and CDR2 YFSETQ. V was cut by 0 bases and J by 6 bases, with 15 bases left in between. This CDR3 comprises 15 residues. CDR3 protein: CASSLVSGRGAEAFF. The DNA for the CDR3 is TGCGCCAGCAGCTTGGTATCGGGGCGAGGGGCTGAAGCTTTCTTT.

This chain's CDR3 is CASSSVRRGPGLAGLGEQYF. CDR3 DNA: TGTGCCAGCAGCTCCGTTAGGAGAGGACCGGGACTAGCGGGATTGGGCGAGCAGTACTTC. The gene calls are TRBV7-6 and TRBJ2-7, with 13 nucleotides matching TRBD2. The V segment lost 4 bases and the J segment 6 bases; nucleotides outside the gene matches: 21. CDR3 length equals 20 residues. The germline V gene has CDR1 SGHVS and CDR2 FNYEAQ.

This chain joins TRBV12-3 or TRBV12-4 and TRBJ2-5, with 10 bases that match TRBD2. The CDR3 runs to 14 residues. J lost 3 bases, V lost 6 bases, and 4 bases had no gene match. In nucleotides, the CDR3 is TGTGCCAGCAGAGCGGGGGGGGAAAAAGAGACCCAGTACTTC. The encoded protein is CASRAGGEKETQYF.

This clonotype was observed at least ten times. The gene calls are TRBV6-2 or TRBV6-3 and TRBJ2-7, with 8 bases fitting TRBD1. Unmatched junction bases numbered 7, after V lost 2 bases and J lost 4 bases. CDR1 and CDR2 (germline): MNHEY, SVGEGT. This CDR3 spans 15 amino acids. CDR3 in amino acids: CASSYGRQGAYEQYF. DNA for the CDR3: TGTGCCAGCAGTTACGGTCGGCAGGGGGCATACGAGCAGTACTTC.

The CDR3 protein is CASSLTGERNIQYF. CDR3 bases: TGTGCCAGCAGCTTAACAGGGGAAAGAAACATTCAGTACTTC. The chain is built from TRBV7-2 and TRBJ2-4; TRBD1 aligns across 7 bases. This CDR3 is 14 amino acids long. The germline gives CDR1 SGHTA, CDR2 FQGNSA. J gave up 6 bases and V 2 bases, and 4 bases lay outside the gene matches.

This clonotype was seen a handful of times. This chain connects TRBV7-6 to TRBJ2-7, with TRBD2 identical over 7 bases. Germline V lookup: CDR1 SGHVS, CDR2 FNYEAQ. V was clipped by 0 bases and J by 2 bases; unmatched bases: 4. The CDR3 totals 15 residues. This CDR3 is CASSLALGGAYEQYF. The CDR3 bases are TGTGCCAGCAGCTTAGCGCTGGGGGGGGCCTACGAGCAGTACTTC.

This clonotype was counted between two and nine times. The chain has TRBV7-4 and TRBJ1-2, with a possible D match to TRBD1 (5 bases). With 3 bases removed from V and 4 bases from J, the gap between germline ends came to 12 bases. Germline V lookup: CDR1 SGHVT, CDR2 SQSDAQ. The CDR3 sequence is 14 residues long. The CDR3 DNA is TGTGCCAGCAGCTTCCGGGGGGTTTCCTATGGCTACACCTTC. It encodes CASSFRGVSYGYTF.

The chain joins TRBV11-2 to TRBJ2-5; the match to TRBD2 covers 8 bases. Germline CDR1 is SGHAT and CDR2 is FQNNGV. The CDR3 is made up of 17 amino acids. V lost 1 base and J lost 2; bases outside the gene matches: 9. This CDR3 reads CASSLARGGPSQETQYF. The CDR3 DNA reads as TGTGCCAGCAGCTTAGCCCGCGGGGGGCCTAGTCAAGAGACCCAGTACTTC. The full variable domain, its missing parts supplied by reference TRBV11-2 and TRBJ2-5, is EAGVAQSPRYKIIEKRQSVAFWCNPISGHATLYWYQQILGQGPKLLIQFQNNGVVDDSQLPKDRFSAERLKGVDSTLKIQPAKLEDSAVYLCASSLARGGPSQETQYFGPGTRLLVL.

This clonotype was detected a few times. CDR3 sequence: CASSLVSTSGQETQYF. For the CDR3, the DNA is TGTGCCAGCAGCTTAGTTAGTACTAGCGGCCAAGAGACCCAGTACTTC. This rearrangement joins TRBV7-2 to TRBJ2-5; 8 bases match TRBD2. This CDR3 contains 16 residues. Looked up from germline, CDR1 is SGHTA and CDR2 is FQGNSA. The J segment lost 1 base and the V segment lost 1 base, leaving 5 bases of the junction unmatched.

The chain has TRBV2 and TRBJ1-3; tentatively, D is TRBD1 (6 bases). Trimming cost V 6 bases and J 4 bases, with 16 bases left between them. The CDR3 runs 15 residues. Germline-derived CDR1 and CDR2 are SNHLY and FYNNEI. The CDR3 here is CASRDRGSSGNTIYF. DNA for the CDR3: TGTGCCAGCAGGGATAGGGGGAGTAGCGGAAACACCATATATTTT.